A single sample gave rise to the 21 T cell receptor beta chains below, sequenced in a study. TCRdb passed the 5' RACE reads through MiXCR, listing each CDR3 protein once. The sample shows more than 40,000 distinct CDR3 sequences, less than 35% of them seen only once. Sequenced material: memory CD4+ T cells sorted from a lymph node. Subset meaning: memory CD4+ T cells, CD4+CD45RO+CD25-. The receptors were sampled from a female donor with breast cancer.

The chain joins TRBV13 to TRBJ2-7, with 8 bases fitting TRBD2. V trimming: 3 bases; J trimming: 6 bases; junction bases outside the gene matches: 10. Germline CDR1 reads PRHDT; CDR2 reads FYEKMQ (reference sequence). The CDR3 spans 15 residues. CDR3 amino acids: CASSLGTSRVSEQYF. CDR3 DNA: TGTGCCAGCAGCTTGGGGACTAGTCGGGTCTCCGAGCAGTACTTC.

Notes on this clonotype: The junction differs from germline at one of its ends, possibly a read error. In nucleotides, the CDR3 is TGTGTCAGCAGCCCCGGGACGGGGGTTGATGAGCAGTTCTTC. Translation gives CVSSPGTGVDEQFF. V and J are TRBV7-9 and TRBJ2-1, with a tentative D call TRBD2 (6 bases). The CDR3 length is 14 residues. From germline, CDR1 is SEHNR and CDR2 FQNEAQ (reference sequence). Full variable domain (outside the CDR3, taken from reference TRBV7-9 and TRBJ2-1): DTGVSQNPRHKITKRGQNVTFRCDPISEHNRLYWYRQTLGQGPEFLTYFQNEAQLEKSRLLSDRFSAERPKGSFSTLEIQRTEQGDSAMYLCVSSPGTGVDEQFFGPGTRLTVL.

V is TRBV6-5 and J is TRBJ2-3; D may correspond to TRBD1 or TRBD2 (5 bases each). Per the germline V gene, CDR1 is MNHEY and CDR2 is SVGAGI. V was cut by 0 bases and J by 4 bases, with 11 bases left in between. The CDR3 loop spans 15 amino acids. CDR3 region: CASSYSGVRPDTQYF. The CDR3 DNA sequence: TGTGCCAGCAGTTACTCGGGGGTTCGCCCAGATACGCAGTATTTT.

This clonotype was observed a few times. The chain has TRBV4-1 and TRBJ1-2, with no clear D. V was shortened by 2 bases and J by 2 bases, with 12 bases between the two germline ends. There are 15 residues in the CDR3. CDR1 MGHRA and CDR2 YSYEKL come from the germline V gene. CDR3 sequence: CASSQSIYGNYGYTF. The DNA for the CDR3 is TGCGCCAGCAGCCAAAGTATTTACGGGAACTATGGCTACACCTTC.

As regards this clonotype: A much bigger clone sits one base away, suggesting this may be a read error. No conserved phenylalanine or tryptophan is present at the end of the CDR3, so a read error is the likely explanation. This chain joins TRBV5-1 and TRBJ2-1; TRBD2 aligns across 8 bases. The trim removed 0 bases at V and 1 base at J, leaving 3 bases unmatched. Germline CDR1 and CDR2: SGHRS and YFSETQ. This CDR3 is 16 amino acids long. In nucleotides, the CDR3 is TGCGCCAGCAGCTTGGTTAGCGGGGCGTCCTACAATGAGCAGTTCGTC. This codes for CASSLVSGASYNEQFV.

CDR3 sequence: CASSLAGLSQPYTF. DNA for the CDR3: TGCGCCAGCAGCTTGGCCGGACTTTCTCAACCCTACACCTTC. The chain is built from TRBV5-1 and TRBJ1-2; D call uncertain. CDR1 and CDR2 from the germline V gene are SGHRS and YFSETQ. Trimming stripped 0 bases from V and 10 bases from J, with 16 bases between. This CDR3 region has 14 residues.

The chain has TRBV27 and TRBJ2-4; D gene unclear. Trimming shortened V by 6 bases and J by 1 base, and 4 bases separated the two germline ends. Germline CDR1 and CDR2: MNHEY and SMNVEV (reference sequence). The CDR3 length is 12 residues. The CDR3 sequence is CASRGAKNIQYF. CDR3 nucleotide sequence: TGTGCCAGCAGGGGGGCCAAAAACATTCAGTACTTC.

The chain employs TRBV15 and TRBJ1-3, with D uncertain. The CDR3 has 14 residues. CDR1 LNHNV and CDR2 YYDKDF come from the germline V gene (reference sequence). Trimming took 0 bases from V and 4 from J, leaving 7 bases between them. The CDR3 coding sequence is TGTGCCACCAGCAGAGATCCGAGGGGAAACACCATATATTTT. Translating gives CATSRDPRGNTIYF.

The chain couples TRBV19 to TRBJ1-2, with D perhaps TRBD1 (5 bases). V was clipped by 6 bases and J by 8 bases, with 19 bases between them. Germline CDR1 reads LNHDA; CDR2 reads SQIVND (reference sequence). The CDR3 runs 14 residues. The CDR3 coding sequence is TGTGCCAGTAGCCCGACAGCCTTTCCTGGAGGCTACACCTTC. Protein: CASSPTAFPGGYTF. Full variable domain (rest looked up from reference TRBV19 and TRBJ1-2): DGGITQSPKYLFRKEGQNVTLSCEQNLNHDAMYWYRQDPGQGLRLIYYSQIVNDFQKGDIAEGYSVSREKKESFPLTVTSAQKNPTAFYLCASSPTAFPGGYTFGSGTRLTVV.

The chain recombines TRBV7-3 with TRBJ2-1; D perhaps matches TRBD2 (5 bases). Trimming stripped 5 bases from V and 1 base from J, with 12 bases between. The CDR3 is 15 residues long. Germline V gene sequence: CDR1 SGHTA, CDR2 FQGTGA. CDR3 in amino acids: CASSERERSYNEQFF. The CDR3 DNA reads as TGTGCCAGCAGCGAGAGGGAAAGGTCCTACAATGAGCAGTTCTTC.

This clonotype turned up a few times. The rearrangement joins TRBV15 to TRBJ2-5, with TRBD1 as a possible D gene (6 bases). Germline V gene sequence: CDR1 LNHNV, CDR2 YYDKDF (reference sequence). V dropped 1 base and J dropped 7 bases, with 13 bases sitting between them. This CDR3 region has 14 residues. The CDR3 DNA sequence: TGTGCCACCAGCAGAGGTGGTGGGGGCGGGACCCAGTACTTC. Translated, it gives CATSRGGGGGTQYF.

The CDR3 loop reads CASSLSGTPYNEQFF. CDR3 nucleotides: TGTGCCAGCAGCTTATCCGGAACACCTTACAATGAGCAGTTCTTC. The chain links TRBV7-3 to TRBJ2-1; D is undetermined. This CDR3 region has 15 residues. V lost 2 bases and J 4 bases, leaving 12 bases between the germline ends. Germline loops: CDR1 SGHTA, CDR2 FQGTGA.

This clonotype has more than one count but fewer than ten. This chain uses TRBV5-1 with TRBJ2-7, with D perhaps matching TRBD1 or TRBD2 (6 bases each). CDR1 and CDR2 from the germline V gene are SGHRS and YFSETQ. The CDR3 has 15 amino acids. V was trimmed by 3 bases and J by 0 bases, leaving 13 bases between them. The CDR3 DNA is TGCGCCAGCAGCTCGATCGGGGGCGCCTCCTACGAGCAGTACTTC. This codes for CASSSIGGASYEQYF.

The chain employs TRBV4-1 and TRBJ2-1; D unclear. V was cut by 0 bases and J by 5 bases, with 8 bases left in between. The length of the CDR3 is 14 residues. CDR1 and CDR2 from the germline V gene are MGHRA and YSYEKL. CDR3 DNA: TGCGCCAGCAGCCAAGATAGGTCGGACAATGAGCAGTTCTTC. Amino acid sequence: CASSQDRSDNEQFF.

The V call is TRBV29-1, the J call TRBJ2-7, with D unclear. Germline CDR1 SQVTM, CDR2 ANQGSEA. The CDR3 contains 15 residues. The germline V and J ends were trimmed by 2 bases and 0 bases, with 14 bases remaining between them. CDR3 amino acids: CSVEILTLGSYEQYF. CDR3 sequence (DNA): TGCAGCGTTGAAATCTTGACGTTAGGCTCCTACGAGCAGTACTTC.

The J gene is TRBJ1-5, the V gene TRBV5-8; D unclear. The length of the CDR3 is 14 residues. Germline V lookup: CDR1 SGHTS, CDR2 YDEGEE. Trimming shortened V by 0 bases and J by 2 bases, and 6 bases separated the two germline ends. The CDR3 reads CASSLGVGNQPQHF. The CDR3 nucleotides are TGTGCCAGCAGCTTGGGAGTGGGCAATCAGCCCCAGCATTTT.

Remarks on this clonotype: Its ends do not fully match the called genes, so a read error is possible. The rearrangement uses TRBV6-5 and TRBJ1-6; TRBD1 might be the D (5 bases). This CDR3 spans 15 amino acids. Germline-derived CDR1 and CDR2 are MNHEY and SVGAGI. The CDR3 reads CAGRNPGQGNSPLHF. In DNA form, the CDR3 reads TGTGCCGGCAGGAACCCTGGGCAGGGTAATTCACCCCTCCACTTT.

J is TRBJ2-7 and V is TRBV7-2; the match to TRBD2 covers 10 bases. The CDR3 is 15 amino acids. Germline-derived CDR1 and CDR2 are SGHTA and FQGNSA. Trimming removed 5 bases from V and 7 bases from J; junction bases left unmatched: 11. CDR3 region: CASSPSGSLFGEQYF. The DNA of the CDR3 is TGTGCCAGCAGCCCTAGCGGGAGTCTCTTTGGGGAGCAGTACTTC.

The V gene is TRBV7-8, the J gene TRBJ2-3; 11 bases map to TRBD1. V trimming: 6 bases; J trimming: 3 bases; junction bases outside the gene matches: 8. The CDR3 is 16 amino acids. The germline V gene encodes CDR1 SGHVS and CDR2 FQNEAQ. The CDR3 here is CASSQGQGGETDTQYF. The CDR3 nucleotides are TGTGCCAGCAGTCAGGGACAGGGGGGGGAGACAGATACGCAGTATTTT.

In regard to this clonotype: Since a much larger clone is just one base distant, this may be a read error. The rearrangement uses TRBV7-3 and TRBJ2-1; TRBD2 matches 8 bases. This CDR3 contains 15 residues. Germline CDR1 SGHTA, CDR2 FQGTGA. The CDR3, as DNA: TGTGTCAGCAGCTTAATTGCGGGGGGCCTCAATGAGCAGTTCTTC. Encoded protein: CVSSLIAGGLNEQFF.

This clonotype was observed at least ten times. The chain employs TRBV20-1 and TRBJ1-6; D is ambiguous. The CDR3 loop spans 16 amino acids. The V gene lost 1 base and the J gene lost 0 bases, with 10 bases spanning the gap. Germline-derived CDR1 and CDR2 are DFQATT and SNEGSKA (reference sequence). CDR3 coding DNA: TGCAGTGCTAGAGGACAATACCTCTCCTATAATTCACCCCTCCACTTT. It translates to CSARGQYLSYNSPLHF.